This TCR beta chain appears in the sequencing data of a study of shared clonotypes between healthy human individuals. The junction had 9 bases not matched to a gene; V was cut back by 2 bases and J by 7 bases. This CDR3 spans 16 amino acids. CDR1 and CDR2 from the germline V gene are MNHEY and SVGAGI. Assay used: immunoSEQ multiplex PCR; TCRdb lists only in-frame clones, some missing. Of around 2,000,000 clones listed, about 93% are singletons. Positive CCR7 selection of CD45RO-negative cells yielded the naive CD8 cells, and terminally differentiated effector memory CD45RA+ cells were excluded. Among the donors, all were Caucasian adults who lived in Nashville, Tennessee.

Sequenced input: naive CD8+ T cells from PBMCs. The gene calls are TRBV6-5 and TRBJ2-1; 9 bases fit TRBD1. The sequence was obtained from a man between 18 and 29 years old in good health. Some clones in this sample may be carry-over from other donors' samples. In DNA, the CDR3 is TGTGCCAGCAGTTACACAAGACAGGGGGTGTGGAATGAGCAGTTCTTC. This encodes CASSYTRQGVWNEQFF.